These T cell receptor beta chains were read from a single sample in a study of tumor-infiltrating lymphocytes in primary liver carcinoma. TCRdb recomputed calls from the multiplex PCR reads with MiXCR, one row per CDR3 protein. The sample lists about 310,000 distinct CDR3 sequences; roughly two thirds were seen once. What was sequenced was peripheral blood. These receptors originate from a man aged 35 to 55 with primary liver carcinoma and hepatitis B virus infection. Each CDR3 is given with its conserved first and last residue. A D gene is named only where the DNA matches it firmly. Where a row states a size, it is once, few, many or the class of an expanded clone; other rows omit it.

>-|many|TRBJ1-5|TRBV5-1
TGCGCCAGCAGCTTGGAGGGAGGCAATCAGCCCCAGCATTTT
CASSLEGGNQPQHF
>TRBD1|once|TRBJ1-1|TRBV30
TGTGCCTGGACTGTACTTCCAGGGGGCTCCAGCACTGAAGCTTTCTTT
CAWTVLPGGSSTEAFF
>TRBD1|-|TRBJ2-1|TRBV29-1
TGTAGCGTTGAAGATCAGGGGGTAAAACATGAGCAGTTCTTC
CSVEDQGVKHEQFF
>-|-|TRBJ2-1|TRBV6-5
TGTACCAGCAGTGCTTCACAGGTGAATGAGCAGTTCTTC
CTSSASQVNEQFF
>-|many|TRBJ1-2|TRBV6-6
TGTGCCAGCAACAGAGACACCTTGTCCAATGGCTACACCTTC
CASNRDTLSNGYTF
>-|many|TRBJ2-2|TRBV4-1
TGCGCCAGCTACCATGGACCCCGTGGGACCGGGGAGCTGTTTTTT
CASYHGPRGTGELFF
>-|many|TRBJ1-3|TRBV10-3
TGTGCCATCAGTGAGTCGAATCCGGGTAACAAGCCAAACACCATATATTTT
CAISESNPGNKPNTIYF
>TRBD1|-|TRBJ2-6|TRBV11-2
TGTGCCAGCAGCTCGGGGACAGGGCCTGGGGCCAACGTCCTGACTTTC
CASSSGTGPGANVLTF
>-|-|TRBJ1-1|TRBV10-2
TGCGCCAGCAGTGTGTCGGGACAAAATGAAGCTTTCTTT
CASSVSGQNEAFF
>-|-|TRBJ2-1|TRBV11-2
TGTGCCAGCATCTCTAGCAGGAGGGCATACAATGAGCAGTTCTTC
CASISSRRAYNEQFF
>TRBD1|-|TRBJ2-1|TRBV11-1
TGTGACAGTAAGATGGGACAGGGTAACAATGAGCAGTTCTTC
CDSKMGQGNNEQFF
>-|many|TRBJ2-3|TRBV4-1
TGCGCCAGCAGCCTGGGAAGGAACACAGATACGCAGTATTTT
CASSLGRNTDTQYF
>TRBD1|-|TRBJ2-1|TRBV6-1
TGTGCCAGCAGTGTCGGGACAGGGGGCTCCAACGAGCAGTTCTTC
CASSVGTGGSNEQFF
>-|-|TRBJ1-1|TRBV18
TGTGCCAGCTCACAAGGCCAGGGGACTGAAGCTTTCTTT
CASSQGQGTEAFF
>-|once|TRBJ1-5|TRBV7-8
TGCGCCAGCAGCTTAATCCAGGGCAATCAGCCCCGGCATTTT
CASSLIQGNQPRHF
>-|-|TRBJ2-5|TRBV5-1
TGTGCCAGCATCTTGGCCAGGGGCAGCCAAGAGACCCAGTACTTC
CASILARGSQETQYF
>TRBD2|-|TRBJ2-4|TRBV4-3
TGTGCCGGCAGCCACTGGGGGCGGGAGGGTCTCCTTCAGTACTTC
CAGSHWGREGLLQYF
>-|-|TRBJ2-7|TRBV4-1
TGCGCCAGCCGCCAATCAAACCAGGTCTACGAGCAGTACTTC
CASRQSNQVYEQYF
>TRBD1|many|TRBJ2-7|TRBV6-5
TGTGCCAGCAGCCGACCGGGACAGGGGTTCTACGAGCAGTACTTC
CASSRPGQGFYEQYF
>-|many|TRBJ2-3|TRBV10-3
TGTGCCATCAGAGACACAGATACGCAGTATTTT
CAIRDTDTQYF
>-|-|TRBJ2-5|TRBV5-1
TGCGCCAGCAGGCGGGAATTCAGGGAGACCCAGTACTTC
CASRREFRETQYF
>-|-|TRBJ2-5|TRBV5-4
TGTGCCAGCAGCTACACAGCAGTCCAAGAGTCCCAGTACTTC
CASSYTAVQESQYF
>TRBD1|-|TRBJ2-5|TRBV7-8
TGTGCCGGCAGCCCTTCACCGGGACAGCAAGAGACCCAGTACTTC
CAGSPSPGQQETQYF
>-|-|TRBJ1-1|TRBV10-2
TGCGCCACCCACCCTGGACAGCTAAACAGTGAAGCTTTCTTT
CATHPGQLNSEAFF
>-|-|TRBJ2-6|TRBV4-2
TGTGCAAGCAGCCAAGAGCGGGCCTCTGGGGCCAACGTCCTGACTTTC
CASSQERASGANVLTF
>-|-|TRBJ2-1|TRBV6-1
TGTGCCAGCAGTGATTCACCCAACTCCTACAATGAGCAGTTCTTC
CASSDSPNSYNEQFF
>-|few|TRBJ1-2|TRBV5-4
TGTGCCAGCAGACCGGATTCAGGGGTACCGGGAGGCTACACCTTC
CASRPDSGVPGGYTF
>-|-|TRBJ2-5|TRBV7-9
TGTGCCAGCAGCCCGGGACTCCTGACTTCAGAGACCCAGTACTTC
CASSPGLLTSETQYF
>-|few|TRBJ2-1|TRBV13
TGTGCCAGCAGCTTAGAGGGAGAGTCCTACAATGAGCAGTTCTTC
CASSLEGESYNEQFF
>TRBD1|few|TRBJ2-5|TRBV28
TGTGCCAGCAGTCCCGGACAGGCCGGACAAGAGACCCAGTACTTC
CASSPGQAGQETQYF
>TRBD2|many|TRBJ2-3|TRBV6-1
TGTGCCAGCACTGAAATAGCGGGAGGGAGGACAGATACGCAGTATTTT
CASTEIAGGRTDTQYF
>-|many|TRBJ1-1|TRBV12-3/TRBV12-4
TGTGCCAGCAGTTTTCAGGGGAGGAACACTGAAGCTTTCTTT
CASSFQGRNTEAFF
>-|-|TRBJ2-1|TRBV11-1
TGTGCCAGCAGCTTAGCGGTCGGCGGAGATGAGCAGTTCTTC
CASSLAVGGDEQFF
>-|-|TRBJ2-5|TRBV29-1
TGCAGTGAAATAAGGGGCTGCGAGACCCAGTACTTC
CSEIRGCETQYF
>-|-|TRBJ2-7|TRBV29-1
TGCAGCGTTATCTCGCGCTCCTACGAGCAGTACTTC
CSVISRSYEQYF
>TRBD1|-|TRBJ2-1|TRBV11-2
TGTGCCAGTAGTTCCGGGACAGGGGCGGGACAGTCCTTC
CASSSGTGAGQSF
>-|many|TRBJ2-7|TRBV6-5
TGTGCCAGCAGTATACAGGTCAGCTACGAGCAGTACTTC
CASSIQVSYEQYF
>-|many|TRBJ1-5|TRBV12-3/TRBV12-4
TGTGCCAGCAGGGGGGACGACAATCAGCCCCAGCATTTT
CASRGDDNQPQHF
>-|-|TRBJ1-2|TRBV4-2
TGTGCCAGCAGTCAAGGTAGGACAGCGAATGGCTACACCTTC
CASSQGRTANGYTF
>-|-|TRBJ1-3|TRBV29-1
TGCAGCGTTATGCTACATGGGTTAGGAAACACCATATATTTT
CSVMLHGLGNTIYF
>TRBD2|-|TRBJ2-5|TRBV12-3/TRBV12-4
TGTGCCTGCAGTGCGGGACTAGCGGGAGGGAACCAAGAGACCCAGTACTTC
CACSAGLAGGNQETQYF
>-|-|TRBJ1-6|TRBV28
TGTGCCAGCACCCGCCGAAGGGAATCACCCCTCCACTTT
CASTRRRESPLHF
>TRBD1|once|TRBJ2-1|TRBV28
TGTGCCAGCAGCCCCCCCGGACAGGTTGCTTATGAGCAGTTCTTC
CASSPPGQVAYEQFF
>-|once|TRBJ2-1|TRBV6-2/TRBV6-3
TGTGCCAGCAGCCGTCCCGGGGGCCGAGCGAATGAGCAGTTCTTC
CASSRPGGRANEQFF
>-|-|TRBJ2-7|TRBV11-2
TGTGCCAGCAGCTTAGTCGCTAACGGGAGAGGCGGCTTCGAGCAGTACTTC
CASSLVANGRGGFEQYF
>-|-|TRBJ1-2|TRBV19
TGTGCCAGTAGTATGAAGCCGGGGGTGAACTATGGCTACACCTTC
CASSMKPGVNYGYTF
>-|-|TRBJ2-3|TRBV6-1
TGTGCCAGCACAAATTCGGGGGCAATAGATACGCAGTATTTT
CASTNSGAIDTQYF
>TRBD1|once|TRBJ1-2|TRBV6-1
TGTACCAGCACTGAACCCTTGGGACAGGGACGCGGCTACACCTTC
CTSTEPLGQGRGYTF
>-|many|TRBJ2-1|TRBV11-2
TGTGCCAGCAGCTTAGCCAGGGGTAATAACAATGAGCAGTTCTTC
CASSLARGNNNEQFF
>-|-|TRBJ2-5|TRBV12-5
TGTGGTAGTGGTCAATCGGGGGGCCAAGAGGCCCAGTACTTC
CGSGQSGGQEAQYF